These 26 T cell receptor beta chains share one sample of origin, sequenced in a study of T cells after yellow fever vaccination. MiXCR, applied by TCRdb to the 5' RACE reads, yields one record per CDR3 protein. Among approximately 510,000 distinct CDR3 sequences listed, 20% to 25% were seen once. The source material was PBMCs, sampled roughly 20 days after the first yellow fever vaccination. The receptors shown here come from a man in his late teens or twenties who received the YFV17D yellow fever vaccine.

This clonotype was found many times. The V and J genes are TRBV2 and TRBJ1-1; D gene uncertain. The CDR3 has 13 amino acids. V lost 2 bases, J lost 0 bases, and 4 bases lay in between. The germline V gene encodes CDR1 SNHLY and CDR2 FYNNEI. CDR3 sequence (DNA): TGTGCCAGCAGTGAACGCATGAACACTGAAGCTTTCTTT. This codes for CASSERMNTEAFF.

This clonotype was seen a few times. CDR3 DNA: TGCGCCAGCAGCCAAGATCCGGGCCCTTCTAACTATGGCTACACCTTC. Residues: CASSQDPGPSNYGYTF. The rearrangement uses TRBV4-1 and TRBJ1-2; D remains ambiguous. The length of the CDR3 is 16 residues. Looked up from germline, CDR1 is MGHRA and CDR2 is YSYEKL. Trimming left V 0 bases short and J 0 bases short, with 11 bases between.

The chain joins TRBV11-2 to TRBJ2-3; TRBD1 matches at 7 bases. This CDR3 contains 15 residues. Losses at the gene ends were 6 bases for V and 2 bases for J; bases not matched to a gene: 8. CDR1 SGHAT and CDR2 FQNNGV come from the germline V gene. The CDR3 here is CASRQGMGLTDTQYF. The CDR3 nucleotides are TGTGCCAGCAGACAGGGGATGGGGCTCACAGATACGCAGTATTTT.

A few counts support this clonotype. The rearrangement links TRBV6-5 to TRBJ2-2, with D possibly called TRBD1 or TRBD2 (6 bases each). The germline gives CDR1 MNHEY, CDR2 SVGAGI. The CDR3 spans 12 residues. V was clipped by 7 bases and J by 7 bases, with 10 bases between them. DNA of the CDR3: TGTGCCAGCAAGGAGGGGGACGGGGAGCTGTTTTTT. Translating it yields CASKEGDGELFF.

The chain links TRBV7-9 to TRBJ2-3; TRBD2 matches at 15 bases. V was clipped by 6 bases and J by 6 bases; unmatched bases: 7. Per germline, CDR1 SEHNR and CDR2 FQNEAQ (reference sequence). This CDR3 has 16 amino acids. The CDR3 here is CASSWGLAGGSDTQYF. CDR3 in DNA: TGTGCCAGCAGTTGGGGACTAGCGGGGGGATCGGATACGCAGTATTTT. Variable domain in full (rest from reference TRBV7-9 and TRBJ2-3): DTGVSQNPRHKITKRGQNVTFRCDPISEHNRLYWYRQTLGQGPEFLTYFQNEAQLEKSRLLSDRFSAERPKGSFSTLEIQRTEQGDSAMYLCASSWGLAGGSDTQYFGPGTRLTVL.

The chain uses TRBV6-1 and TRBJ1-1; TRBD1 is a possible D gene (6 bases). V was clipped by 10 bases and J by 1 base, with 16 bases between them. The CDR3 contains 14 residues. Germline CDR1 and CDR2: MNHNS and SASEGT. This chain's CDR3 is CATCGGARNTEAFF. The CDR3 coding sequence is TGTGCCACCTGCGGGGGGGCTCGGAACACTGAAGCTTTCTTT.

CDR3 coding DNA: TGTGCCAGCCGAAAAGGGCGGACTGAAGCTTTCTTT. Its protein product is CASRKGRTEAFF. The genes are TRBV27 and TRBJ1-1; unclear D gene. The V gene's germline CDR1 is MNHEY and CDR2 SMNVEV (reference sequence). There are 12 residues in the CDR3. V was shortened by 8 bases and J by 5 bases, with 12 bases between the two germline ends.

The chain is built from TRBV15 and TRBJ1-5, with D unresolved. This CDR3 has 16 residues. Germline CDR1 LNHNV, CDR2 YYDKDF (reference sequence). The V and J ends lost 0 bases and 0 bases respectively, with 9 bases between them. CDR3 coding DNA: TGTGCCACCAGCAGAGATGTGCCAGTTAGCAATCAGCCCCAGCATTTT. Residues: CATSRDVPVSNQPQHF. The full variable domain, with the rest looked up from reference TRBV15 and TRBJ1-5, is DAMVIQNPRYQVTQFGKPVTLSCSQTLNHNVMYWYQQKSSQAPKLLFHYYDKDFNNEADTPDNFQSRRPNTSFCFLDIRSPGLGDTAMYLCATSRDVPVSNQPQHFGDGTRLSIL.

V usage is TRBV2 and J usage is TRBJ2-3, with 10 bases matching TRBD2. CDR1 SNHLY and CDR2 FYNNEI come from the germline V gene. V lost 6 bases, J lost 3 bases, and 9 bases stayed unmatched. This CDR3 contains 16 residues. The CDR3: CASRRSLAGKTDTQYF. CDR3 coding DNA: TGTGCCAGCAGGCGATCACTAGCGGGGAAAACAGATACGCAGTATTTT.

V gene TRBV10-3 combines with J gene TRBJ1-2; a weak D match, TRBD1 (5 bases). The germline V gene encodes CDR1 ENHRY and CDR2 SYGVKD. V was clipped by 7 bases and J by 2 bases, with 17 bases between them. The CDR3 loop spans 15 amino acids. The CDR3 reads CAINPLEGTNYGYTF. CDR3 nucleotide sequence: TGTGCCATCAACCCCTTAGAGGGGACGAACTATGGCTACACCTTC.

This sequence joins TRBV6-2 or TRBV6-3 and TRBJ2-1, with TRBD2 matching 7 bases. From germline, CDR1 is MNHEY and CDR2 SVGEGT. V was pared by 7 bases and J by 5 bases, with 2 bases of the junction left unmatched. The CDR3 runs to 12 residues. The CDR3 bases are TGTGCCAGCACGGGGGGTAACAATGAGCAGTTCTTC. This encodes CASTGGNNEQFF.

This clonotype came up a few times. Here the CDR3 reads CASNPGQGINEQFF. The DNA for the CDR3 is TGTGCCAGCAACCCGGGACAGGGCATCAATGAGCAGTTCTTC. The gene calls are TRBV12-3 or TRBV12-4 and TRBJ2-1; 9 bases line up with TRBD1. The trim removed 7 bases at V and 6 bases at J, leaving 7 bases unmatched. The CDR3 runs to 14 residues.

This rearrangement joins TRBV9 to TRBJ1-6; D is unresolved. Germline V gives CDR1 SGDLS, CDR2 YYNGEE. The V end was cut by 2 bases, the J end by 1 base, with 7 bases between. This CDR3 comprises 15 residues. The CDR3 here is CASSVTGSYNSPLHF. Here the CDR3 DNA reads TGTGCCAGCAGCGTCACGGGGTCCTATAATTCACCCCTCCACTTT.

The chain uses TRBV12-3 or TRBV12-4 and TRBJ1-1; no clear D gene. The CDR3 is 12 amino acids. V lost 7 bases to trimming and J lost 11 bases, with 17 bases between them. The CDR3 DNA is TGTGCCAGCACCCTGAGAGAGGCCCGGGCTTTCTTT. Amino acid sequence: CASTLREARAFF.

This rearrangement joins TRBV20-1 to TRBJ1-5; 11 positions agree with TRBD1. CDR1 and CDR2 (germline): DFQATT, SNEGSKA (reference sequence). J gave up 5 bases and V 6 bases, and 6 bases lay outside the gene matches. This CDR3 has 14 amino acids. This chain's CDR3 is CSASRDRGDQPQHF. In DNA, the CDR3 is TGCAGTGCGAGCCGGGACAGGGGGGATCAGCCCCAGCATTTT.

This clonotype was observed a handful of times. The V and J genes are TRBV20-1 and TRBJ2-3; D unclear. Germline V gives CDR1 DFQATT, CDR2 SNEGSKA (reference sequence). The CDR3 loop spans 14 amino acids. V gave up 0 bases and J gave up 2 bases, with 9 bases separating them. As DNA, the CDR3 is TGCAGTGCTAGAGATTGGGCGGACACAGATACGCAGTATTTT. Translation gives CSARDWADTDTQYF.

The chain uses TRBV24-1 and TRBJ2-1; 7 bases are shared with TRBD2. V shed 8 bases, J shed 6 bases, and the junction held 6 bases outside the gene matches. Germline V gene data show CDR1 as KGHDR and CDR2 as SFDVKD. The CDR3 is 13 residues long. In nucleotides, the CDR3 is TGTGCCACCATGGGAGGGGACTCCAATGAGCAGTTCTTC. It encodes CATMGGDSNEQFF.

In its sample, this clonotype was seen a few times. The chain couples TRBV5-1 to TRBJ2-1, with D possibly matching TRBD2 (6 bases). CDR1 is SGHRS, CDR2 YFSETQ, per germline. The CDR3 consists of 16 residues. Trimming pared 4 bases from V and 2 bases from J, leaving 16 bases between. CDR3 sequence (DNA): TGCGCCAGCAGCCCGGGACTTTCCTCGACCTACAATGAGCAGTTCTTC. Protein sequence: CASSPGLSSTYNEQFF.

This clonotype has only a few counts. This sequence joins TRBV10-3 and TRBJ2-5; a weak D match, TRBD1 (6 bases). Trimming took off 6 bases at V and 5 bases at J, with 16 bases between the two ends. This CDR3 comprises 14 residues. In germline, CDR1 is ENHRY, CDR2 SYGVKD. CDR3 DNA sequence: TGTGCCATCAGACAGGGCAGAGGGGTCGAGACCCAGTACTTC. It codes for CAIRQGRGVETQYF.

The chain carries TRBV30 and TRBJ1-1; D gene uncertain. CDR3 length: 11 residues. CDR1 GTSNPN and CDR2 SVGIG come from the germline V gene (reference sequence). Deletions cut 2 bases from V and 11 bases from J, with 12 bases between. The CDR3 bases are TGTGCCTGGAGTACGCCGGGCGGGGCTTTCTTT. Translated, it gives CAWSTPGGAFF.

This rearrangement joins TRBV7-9 to TRBJ1-3, with a tentative D call TRBD1 (5 bases). Trimming cost V 5 bases and J 1 base, with 12 bases left between them. The CDR3 runs 15 residues. Germline CDR1 reads SEHNR; CDR2 reads FQNEAQ (reference sequence). CDR3 coding DNA: TGTGCCAGCAGCCCGGACGGGGCTTCTGGAAACACCATATATTTT. Protein sequence: CASSPDGASGNTIYF.

This clonotype turned up a few times. This chain joins TRBV23-1 and TRBJ2-7; D could derive from TRBD1 or TRBD2 (5 bases each). TRBV23-1 is an ORF for which the function is uncertain. This CDR3 is 20 amino acids long. The V and J ends lost 0 bases and 3 bases respectively, with 27 bases between them. The CDR3 here is CASSQSGKAGTKADGYEQYV. Here the CDR3 DNA reads TGCGCCAGCAGTCAATCGGGGAAAGCAGGGACGAAGGCGGACGGCTACGAGCAGTACGTC.

This clonotype was observed a handful of times. The rearrangement links TRBV7-2 to TRBJ2-3, with D hard to call. This CDR3 is 12 amino acids long. The germline V gene encodes CDR1 SGHTA and CDR2 FQGNSA. The germline V and J ends were trimmed by 6 bases and 2 bases, with 6 bases remaining between them. The CDR3 DNA follows: TGTGCCAGCAGACAGATCACAGATACGCAGTATTTT. It is translated as CASRQITDTQYF.

In this sample, this clonotype turned up a few times. The chain recombines TRBV7-3 with TRBJ2-2; TRBD1 aligns across 7 bases. V shed 3 bases and J 7 bases; nucleotides not matched to a gene: 5. Germline assignment: CDR1 SGHTA and CDR2 FQGTGA. The CDR3 length is 14 residues. The CDR3 region has the DNA TGTGCCAGCAGCTTTGGGACAGCGGTCGGGGAGCTGTTTTTT. Encoded protein: CASSFGTAVGELFF. The full variable domain, completed using reference TRBV7-3 and TRBJ2-2, is GAGVSQTPSNKVTEKGKYVELRCDPISGHTALYWYRQSLGQGPEFLIYFQGTGAADDSGLPNDRFFAVRPEGSVSTLKIQRTERGDSAVYLCASSFGTAVGELFFGEGSRLTVL.

The chain employs TRBV6-1 and TRBJ2-7; possibly TRBD2 for D (5 bases). The CDR3 is 13 residues long. The V end was cut by 5 bases, the J end by 7 bases, with 15 bases between. Germline V CDR1 and CDR2: MNHNS, SASEGT. The CDR3 region is CASSKRTGWEQYF. CDR3 in DNA: TGTGCCAGCAGTAAACGGACTGGCTGGGAGCAGTACTTC.

The chain links TRBV11-2 to TRBJ2-1; D gene ambiguous. V lost 4 bases and J lost 6, with 10 bases in between. In germline, CDR1 is SGHAT, CDR2 FQNNGV. The CDR3 has 13 residues. CDR3: CASSSLPRNEQFF. For the CDR3, the DNA is TGTGCCAGCAGCTCATTGCCCCGCAATGAGCAGTTCTTC. The full variable domain, completed using reference TRBV11-2 and TRBJ2-1, is EAGVAQSPRYKIIEKRQSVAFWCNPISGHATLYWYQQILGQGPKLLIQFQNNGVVDDSQLPKDRFSAERLKGVDSTLKIQPAKLEDSAVYLCASSSLPRNEQFFGPGTRLTVL.